This T cell receptor beta chain derives from a study of long-term antiretroviral therapy in people with HIV. Whole-study results and caveats: In samples taken after ART, diversity increased but remained below transplant donor control levels.

Run at survey level, the immunoSEQ assay was version v3.0. The assay was immunoSEQ multiplex PCR, and TCRdb's table has in-frame clones only and misses some. The sample consists of approximately 9,000 clones, 65% to 85% of them appearing once. Participants with HIV, all of them, were treated in the United States. This CDR3 region has 14 residues. CDR1 MDHEN and CDR2 SYDVKM come from the germline V gene. Trimming removed 7 bases from V and 6 bases from J; junction bases left unmatched: 9. A note on this clone: Its antigen remains unidentified.

The specimen was unsorted PBMCs, collected 0.3 years before starting antiretroviral therapy. This rearrangement joins TRBV28 to TRBJ2-7, with 10 nucleotides matching TRBD2. This TCR derives from a man between 25 and 39 years old with HIV. CDR3 residues: CASNSGGPSFEQYF. CDR3 in DNA: TGTGCCAGCAATAGCGGGGGGCCTTCTTTCGAGCAGTACTTC.